This T cell receptor (beta chain) was documented in a study of T cells in Graves' hyperthyroidism and ophthalmopathy. Study-wide results and limits: A 13 V-J model separated ophthalmopathy from stable hyperthyroidism.

This clonotype was seen a handful of times. Its target is not known. This CDR3 has 11 amino acids. Unmatched junction bases numbered 3, after V lost 4 bases and J lost 6 bases. Germline lookup yields CDR1 DFQATT and CDR2 SNEGSKA (reference sequence). TCR beta CDR3 sequences were amplified from RNA transcripts. A first-round RT-PCR of the TCR CDR3 used the HTBI primer set. TCRdb independently ran MiXCR on the multiplex PCR reads; one entry per CDR3 protein. This sample has about 600,000 distinct CDR3 sequences, with 16% found just once. The sequence was obtained from a woman aged 40 to 50 with Graves' ophthalmopathy. The chain carries TRBV20-1 and TRBJ2-7; 7 bases are shared with TRBD1. Sequenced input: blood. This chain's CDR3 is CSATDRVEQYF. CDR3 DNA sequence: TGCAGTGCTACCGACAGGGTCGAGCAGTACTTC.